This T cell receptor beta chain was identified in a study of cytomegalovirus exposure and HLA in healthy donors. General study points: Rarity characterized most TCR sequences, yet some public TCRs appeared in many donors. Among the sequence variants, a highly shared cluster was likely an artifact of sequencing.

PCR used 60 Vbeta primers and 13 Jbeta primers. Data came from immunoSEQ multiplex PCR; TCRdb stores just in-frame clones and leaves some out. The table shows around 200,000 clones, with 65% to 85% occurring only once. Concerning this clone: Antigen: not known.

The receptor's source is a man in his fifties or sixties in good health and CMV-seronegative. The sequenced sample consisted of PBMCs.

The CDR3 DNA reads TGTGCCAGTAGTATCCGACAGGAGACCTATGGCTACACCTTC. Encoded protein: CASSIRQETYGYTF. This sequence joins TRBV19 and TRBJ1-2, with D tentatively TRBD1 (6 bases). Germline V gives CDR1 LNHDA, CDR2 SQIVND (reference sequence). The CDR3 sequence is 14 residues long. The ends were cut back, 3 bases at V and 4 bases at J, with 12 bases in the middle. The full variable domain, with the rest looked up from reference TRBV19 and TRBJ1-2, is DGGITQSPKYLFRKEGQNVTLSCEQNLNHDAMYWYRQDPGQGLRLIYYSQIVNDFQKGDIAEGYSVSREKKESFPLTVTSAQKNPTAFYLCASSIRQETYGYTFGSGTRLTVV.